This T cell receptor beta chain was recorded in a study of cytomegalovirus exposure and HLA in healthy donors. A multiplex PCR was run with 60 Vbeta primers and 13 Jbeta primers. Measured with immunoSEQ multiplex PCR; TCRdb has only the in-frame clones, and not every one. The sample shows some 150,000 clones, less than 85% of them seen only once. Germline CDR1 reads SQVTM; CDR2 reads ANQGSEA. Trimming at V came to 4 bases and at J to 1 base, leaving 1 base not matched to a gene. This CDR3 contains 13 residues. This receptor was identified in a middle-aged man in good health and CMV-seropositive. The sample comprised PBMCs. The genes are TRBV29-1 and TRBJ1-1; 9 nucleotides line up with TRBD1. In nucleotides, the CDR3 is TGCAGCGTTGTGGGACAGGGGAACACTGAAGCTTTCTTT. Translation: CSVVGQGNTEAFF.